This entry is about one TCR beta chain. The source of the sample is a study of shared clonotypes between healthy human individuals. Data came from immunoSEQ multiplex PCR; TCRdb stores just in-frame clones and leaves some out. The repertoire holds 1.5 million to 2.5 million clones, with less than 95% as singletons. V dropped 5 bases and J dropped 6 bases, with 13 bases sitting between them. The CDR3 spans 14 residues. The germline CDR1 and CDR2 sequences are MNHEY and SVGAGI. CD45RO-negative, CCR7-selected cells formed the naive CD8 fraction, which excluded terminally differentiated effector memory CD45RA+ cells.

The chain combines TRBV6-5 with TRBJ2-2, with D perhaps matching TRBD1 or TRBD2 (5 bases each). This receptor was obtained from a man between 18 and 29 years old in good health. The sample consisted of naive CD8+ T cells sorted from blood. CDR3 sequence (DNA): TGTGCCAGCAGTCGGGGCCGGATTGCCGGGGAGCTGTTTTTT. Protein sequence: CASSRGRIAGELFF.